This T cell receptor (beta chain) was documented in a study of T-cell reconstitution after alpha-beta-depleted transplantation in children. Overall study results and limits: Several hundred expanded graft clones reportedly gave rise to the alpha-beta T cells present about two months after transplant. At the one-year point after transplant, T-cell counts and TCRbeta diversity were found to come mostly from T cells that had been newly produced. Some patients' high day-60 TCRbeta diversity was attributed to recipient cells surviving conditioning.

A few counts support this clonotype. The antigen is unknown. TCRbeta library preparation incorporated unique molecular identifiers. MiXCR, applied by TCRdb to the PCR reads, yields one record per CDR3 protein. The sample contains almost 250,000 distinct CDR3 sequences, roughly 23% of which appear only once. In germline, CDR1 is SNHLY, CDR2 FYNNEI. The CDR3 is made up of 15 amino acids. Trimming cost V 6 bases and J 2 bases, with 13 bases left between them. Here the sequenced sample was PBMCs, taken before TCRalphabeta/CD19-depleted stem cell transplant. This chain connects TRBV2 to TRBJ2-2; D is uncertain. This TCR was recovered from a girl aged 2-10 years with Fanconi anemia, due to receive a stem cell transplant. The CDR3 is CASRGRHLNTGELFF. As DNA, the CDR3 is TGTGCCAGCAGGGGTCGTCACTTAAACACCGGGGAGCTGTTTTTT.